This TCR beta chain was captured in a study of cytomegalovirus exposure and HLA in healthy donors. Study conclusions and caveats: Most TCR sequences were uncommon, yet certain public TCRs appeared in many donors.

The V gene end was trimmed by 2 bases and the J gene end by 2 bases; junction bases not matched to a gene: 18. There are 19 residues in the CDR3. Germline-derived CDR1 and CDR2 are LNHDA and SQIVND (reference sequence). About this clone itself: Its specificity is not known.

Assay: immunoSEQ multiplex PCR; the TCRdb copy retains only in-frame clones and omits some. The sample comprises about 140,000 clones, over 80% of which are singletons, and roughly 4.5% rests with the top ten. This chain links TRBV19 with TRBJ2-7; 7 bases line up with TRBD1. This receptor was taken from a man aged 18 to 29 in good health and CMV-seropositive. Input material: PBMCs. This CDR3 reads CASSIKVFERGHAAYEQYF. Written as DNA, the CDR3 is TGTGCCAGTAGTATAAAGGTTTTCGAAAGGGGGCACGCGGCCTACGAGCAGTACTTC.